These 19 T cell receptor beta chains originate from one sample sequenced in a study of blood T cell repertoires in COVID-19. The data were produced by immunoSEQ multiplex PCR, yet TCRdb's version contains in-frame clones alone and is incomplete. The sample consists of 34,000 or so clones, 90% of them appearing once. The specimen sequenced was peripheral blood. These receptors came from a man between 60 and 75 years old with active or convalescent COVID-19.

The chain recombines TRBV7-2 with TRBJ2-5, with 11 bases fitting TRBD2. Trimming cost V 1 base and J 0 bases; bases outside gene matches: 4. The CDR3 contains 17 residues. Germline loops: CDR1 SGHTA, CDR2 FQGNSA. CDR3 sequence: CASSLGRGLADQETQYF. CDR3 nucleotide sequence: TGTGCCAGCAGCTTAGGGAGGGGACTAGCGGACCAAGAGACCCAGTACTTC.

V gene TRBV5-3 combines with J gene TRBJ2-6, with 10 bases identical to TRBD1. TRBV5-3 is known as an ORF, though its function is uncertain. V shed 4 bases and J 2 bases; nucleotides not matched to a gene: 3. The CDR3 has 16 residues. CDR3 sequence: CARSTGQGAGANVLTF. CDR3 nucleotides: TGTGCCAGAAGCACCGGACAGGGGGCTGGGGCCAACGTCCTGACTTTC.

This sequence joins TRBV15 and TRBJ1-5; 8 bases fit TRBD1. This CDR3 is built from 14 residues. Trimming took 0 bases from V and 7 from J; bases not matched to a gene: 2. Looked up from germline, CDR1 is LNHNV and CDR2 is YYDKDF (reference sequence). CDR3 DNA: TGTGCCACCAGCAGAGACCGGACAGGGCAGCCCCAGCATTTT. This codes for CATSRDRTGQPQHF.

V is TRBV15 and J is TRBJ2-1; 11 nucleotides line up with TRBD1. This CDR3 spans 14 amino acids. The germline V gene encodes CDR1 LNHNV and CDR2 YYDKDF (reference sequence). Germline trimming cut 9 bases from V and 4 bases from J; bases unmatched to any gene: 5. CDR3 coding DNA: TGTGCCACGCGGGGGACAGGGGGTTACAATGAGCAGTTCTTC. Protein product: CATRGTGGYNEQFF.

This clone was seen a handful of times. This chain uses TRBV5-4 with TRBJ2-2, with D possibly TRBD1 on 6 matching bases. This CDR3 is 16 amino acids long. Germline CDR1 is SGHNT and CDR2 is YYREEE (reference sequence). Deletions cut 4 bases from V and 3 bases from J, with 16 bases between. CDR3 DNA: TGTGCCAGCAGCCGCTCCGGGACACTTTACACCGGGGAGCTGTTTTTT. Amino acids: CASSRSGTLYTGELFF.

V is TRBV9 and J is TRBJ2-7; 7 bases are shared with TRBD2. The junction had 2 bases not matched to a gene; V was cut back by 0 bases and J by 2 bases. From germline, CDR1 is SGDLS and CDR2 YYNGEE. The CDR3 runs to 14 residues. The CDR3 DNA follows: TGTGCCAGCAGCGTAGTTGGGGGGGCCTACGAGCAGTACTTC. Protein product: CASSVVGGAYEQYF.

This rearrangement joins TRBV5-1 to TRBJ2-7; 9 positions match TRBD1. Trimming at V came to 7 bases and at J to 0 bases, leaving 14 bases not matched to a gene. The CDR3 runs 17 residues. Germline V gives CDR1 SGHRS, CDR2 YFSETQ. The chain's CDR3 is CASALGGTGPRSYEQYF. Written as DNA, the CDR3 is TGCGCCAGCGCACTCGGGGGGACAGGGCCACGCTCCTACGAGCAGTACTTC.

This clone was observed a handful of times. V usage is TRBV11-3 and J usage is TRBJ1-4; the match to TRBD1 covers 8 bases. Germline trimming cut 6 bases from V and 8 bases from J; bases unmatched to any gene: 8. The germline V gene encodes CDR1 SGHNT and CDR2 YENEEA. There are 14 residues in the CDR3. CDR3 sequence reads: CASSTGTGDEKLFF. The CDR3 nucleotides read TGTGCCAGCAGTACCGGGACAGGTGACGAAAAACTGTTTTTT.

The chain couples TRBV2 to TRBJ1-6; 9 bases agree with TRBD1. The J segment lost 9 bases and the V segment lost 6 bases, leaving 6 bases of the junction unmatched. The CDR3 is made up of 14 amino acids. Germline CDR1 reads SNHLY; CDR2 reads FYNNEI. The CDR3 loop is CASSTGTGTSPLHF. DNA of the CDR3: TGTGCCAGCAGCACCGGGACAGGGACTTCACCCCTCCACTTT.

This chain links TRBV2 with TRBJ2-7, with D possibly TRBD1 on 6 matching bases. Per germline, CDR1 SNHLY and CDR2 FYNNEI. Trimming took off 7 bases at V and 6 bases at J, with 16 bases between the two ends. This CDR3 has 13 amino acids. The CDR3 is CASTGTPNSEQYF. DNA of the CDR3: TGTGCCAGCACCGGGACACCGAACTCCGAGCAGTACTTC.

The V and J genes are TRBV18 and TRBJ2-7, with D possibly matching TRBD2 (5 bases). The V end was cut by 3 bases, the J end by 2 bases, with 14 bases between. Per germline, CDR1 KGHSH and CDR2 LQKENI. CDR3 length: 15 amino acids. The CDR3 here is CASSPGLTGAYEQYF. The CDR3 coding sequence is TGTGCCAGCTCACCCGGGTTGACCGGGGCCTACGAGCAGTACTTC.

The chain uses TRBV6-1 and TRBJ1-6; 7 bases line up with TRBD1. This CDR3 has 13 amino acids. CDR1 and CDR2 from the germline V gene are MNHNS and SASEGT. Losses at the gene ends were 3 bases for V and 10 bases for J; bases not matched to a gene: 3. The CDR3 protein is CASSETGRSPLHF. The CDR3 DNA is TGTGCCAGCAGTGAGACAGGGCGATCACCCCTCCACTTT.

The V gene is TRBV4-1, the J gene TRBJ1-1, with TRBD1 matching 7 bases. The J segment lost 4 bases and the V segment lost 1 base, leaving 12 bases of the junction unmatched. CDR1 and CDR2 from the germline V gene are MGHRA and YSYEKL. This CDR3 comprises 17 residues. The CDR3 reads CASSQVFPRGWSTEAFF. The CDR3 DNA sequence: TGCGCCAGCAGCCAAGTCTTCCCCAGGGGGTGGTCCACTGAAGCTTTCTTT.

This rearrangement joins TRBV3-1 (or the pseudogene TRBV3-2) to TRBJ1-3; no firm D call. CDR3 length: 13 residues. The germline gives CDR1 LGHDT, CDR2 YNNKEL (reference sequence). Trimming cost V 4 bases and J 5 bases, with 9 bases left between them. As DNA, the CDR3 is TGTGCCAGCAGCCCTCCGGGAAGAAACACCATATATTTT. It codes for CASSPPGRNTIYF.

The chain employs TRBV5-4 and TRBJ2-5; the match to TRBD2 covers 12 bases. The CDR3 is 16 amino acids. J was trimmed by 3 bases and V by 4 bases; bases with no gene match: 7. The germline CDR1 and CDR2 sequences are SGHNT and YYREEE (reference sequence). The CDR3 protein is CASSPEASGGEETQYF. The CDR3 region has the DNA TGTGCCAGCAGCCCGGAGGCTAGCGGGGGGGAAGAGACCCAGTACTTC. The variable domain in full, with the rest retrieved from reference TRBV5-4 and TRBJ2-5, is ETGVTQSPTHLIKTRGQQVTLRCSSQSGHNTVSWYQQALGQGPQFIFQYYREEENGRGNFPPRFSGLQFPNYSSELNVNALELDDSALYLCASSPEASGGEETQYFGPGTRLLVL.

This CDR3 is CASSIAGGPEEQYF. In DNA form, the CDR3 reads TGTGCCAGCAGTATTGCCGGAGGGCCAGAGGAGCAGTACTTC. This chain uses TRBV6-5 with TRBJ2-7; possible D gene TRBD2, 6 bases. Germline V gene data show CDR1 as MNHEY and CDR2 as SVGAGI. The CDR3 sequence is 14 residues long. Trimming pared 5 bases from V and 7 bases from J, leaving 18 bases between.

The chain recombines TRBV28 with TRBJ2-3; possible D gene TRBD2, 5 bases. Germline V lookup: CDR1 MDHEN, CDR2 SYDVKM. The V end lost 5 bases, the J end lost 0 bases, and 15 bases lay between the germline ends. CDR3 length: 16 residues. DNA for the CDR3: TGTGCCAGCAGTGGATCCTTTAGCGTGAGCACAGATACGCAGTATTTT. Protein sequence: CASSGSFSVSTDTQYF.

V and J are TRBV2 and TRBJ1-5; D unresolved. V was shortened by 5 bases and J by 0 bases, with 17 bases between the two germline ends. From germline, CDR1 is SNHLY and CDR2 FYNNEI. The CDR3 loop spans 17 amino acids. Here the CDR3 reads CASSRSGLSYSNQPQHF. CDR3 nucleotides: TGTGCCAGCAGTCGATCTGGACTCTCGTATAGCAATCAGCCCCAGCATTTT. Full variable domain (missing parts from reference TRBV2 and TRBJ1-5): EPEVTQTPSHQVTQMGQEVILRCVPISNHLYFYWYRQILGQKVEFLVSFYNNEISEKSEIFDDQFSVERPDGSNFTLKIRSTKLEDSAMYFCASSRSGLSYSNQPQHFGDGTRLSIL.

This chain joins TRBV7-9 and TRBJ2-1, with 7 bases fitting TRBD1. The CDR3 totals 13 residues. Germline values: CDR1 SEHNR, CDR2 FQNEAQ (reference sequence). The V and J ends lost 5 bases and 5 bases, in that order; junction bases with no gene match: 3. DNA of the CDR3: TGTGCCAGCAGCCCGGGACAGAACAATGAGCAGTTCTTC. Protein product: CASSPGQNNEQFF.